The 8 T cell receptor beta chains below all came from one sample that was sequenced in a study of cytomegalovirus exposure and HLA in healthy donors. The PCR was carried out with 60 Vbeta primers and 13 Jbeta primers. Sequencing was performed with immunoSEQ multiplex PCR; in TCRdb, only in-frame clones are kept and a portion is missing. This repertoire includes about 48,000 clones. The sample taken for sequencing was PBMCs. Receptors were obtained from a male donor in good health and CMV-seropositive.

The CDR3 nucleotides are TGTGCCAGCAGTAGGACAGGGAAAGAGACCCAGTACTTC. It is translated as CASSRTGKETQYF. The chain joins TRBV6-1 to TRBJ2-5; 8 nucleotides line up with TRBD1. With V trimmed by 5 bases and J by 3 bases, 2 bases remained unmatched. This CDR3 has 13 amino acids. Germline V CDR1 and CDR2: MNHNS, SASEGT.

DNA of the CDR3: TGCGCCAGCAGCCCGGGACAGTCCCTAGCTAACTATGGCTACACCTTC. Translated: CASSPGQSLANYGYTF. The chain recombines TRBV5-1 with TRBJ1-2; 7 nucleotides match TRBD1. Losses at the gene ends were 4 bases for V and 0 bases for J; bases not matched to a gene: 9. The CDR3 runs to 16 residues. Germline CDR1 reads SGHRS; CDR2 reads YFSETQ.

J is TRBJ1-2 and V is TRBV7-8, with 7 positions matching TRBD1. This CDR3 is 16 amino acids long. Germline assignment: CDR1 SGHVS and CDR2 FQNEAQ. V dropped 5 bases and J dropped 2; count of bases not matched to a gene: 11. CDR3 in amino acids: CASSGTGTALNYGYTF. CDR3 sequence (DNA): TGTGCCAGCAGCGGAACCGGGACAGCCCTCAACTATGGCTACACCTTC.

This chain connects TRBV2 to TRBJ1-3; 7 bases are shared with TRBD1. After removal of 6 bases from V and 2 bases from J, the junction contained 4 bases not matched to a gene. This CDR3 region has 14 residues. Germline lookup yields CDR1 SNHLY and CDR2 FYNNEI. The CDR3 loop is CASSAQGPGNTIYF. CDR3 nucleotides: TGTGCCAGCAGCGCACAGGGGCCTGGAAACACCATATATTTT. Together with reference TRBV2 and TRBJ1-3, the CDR3 gives the full variable domain: EPEVTQTPSHQVTQMGQEVILRCVPISNHLYFYWYRQILGQKVEFLVSFYNNEISEKSEIFDDQFSVERPDGSNFTLKIRSTKLEDSAMYFCASSAQGPGNTIYFGEGSWLTVV.

The chain recombines TRBV6-1 with TRBJ1-5, with TRBD1 identical over 9 bases. Unmatched junction bases numbered 9, after V lost 6 bases and J lost 6 bases. Per the germline V gene, CDR1 is MNHNS and CDR2 is SASEGT. This CDR3 is built from 15 residues. The CDR3 protein is CASRYTGGAGQPQHF. The CDR3 nucleotides read TGTGCCAGCAGATACACAGGGGGCGCGGGTCAGCCCCAGCATTTT.

The chain joins TRBV2 to TRBJ1-1; TRBD1 is a possible D gene (6 bases). Deletions cut 10 bases from V and 3 bases from J, with 12 bases between. Per germline, CDR1 SNHLY and CDR2 FYNNEI. The CDR3 covers 12 residues. The CDR3 DNA reads TGTGCCATCTGGGACACCTACACTGAAGCTTTCTTT. Translating it yields CAIWDTYTEAFF. The full variable domain, its missing parts supplied by reference TRBV2 and TRBJ1-1, is EPEVTQTPSHQVTQMGQEVILRCVPISNHLYFYWYRQILGQKVEFLVSFYNNEISEKSEIFDDQFSVERPDGSNFTLKIRSTKLEDSAMYFCAIWDTYTEAFFGQGTRLTVV.

The chain joins TRBV4-2 to TRBJ2-7; 7 bases match TRBD1. Per the germline V gene, CDR1 is LGHNA and CDR2 is YNFKEQ. V lost 3 bases and J lost 0; bases outside the gene matches: 5. There are 15 residues in the CDR3. CDR3 bases: TGTGCCAGCAGCCAGATACAGGGGCCCTCCTACGAGCAGTACTTC. Protein product: CASSQIQGPSYEQYF.

The chain uses TRBV6-5 and TRBJ2-2; TRBD2 matches at 13 bases. The CDR3 extends over 16 amino acids. V lost 2 bases and J lost 6; bases outside the gene matches: 3. CDR1 is MNHEY, CDR2 SVGAGI, per germline. In DNA, the CDR3 is TGTGCCAGCAGTTACCCGGGACTAGCGGGGTCCGGGGAGCTGTTTTTT. It codes for CASSYPGLAGSGELFF.